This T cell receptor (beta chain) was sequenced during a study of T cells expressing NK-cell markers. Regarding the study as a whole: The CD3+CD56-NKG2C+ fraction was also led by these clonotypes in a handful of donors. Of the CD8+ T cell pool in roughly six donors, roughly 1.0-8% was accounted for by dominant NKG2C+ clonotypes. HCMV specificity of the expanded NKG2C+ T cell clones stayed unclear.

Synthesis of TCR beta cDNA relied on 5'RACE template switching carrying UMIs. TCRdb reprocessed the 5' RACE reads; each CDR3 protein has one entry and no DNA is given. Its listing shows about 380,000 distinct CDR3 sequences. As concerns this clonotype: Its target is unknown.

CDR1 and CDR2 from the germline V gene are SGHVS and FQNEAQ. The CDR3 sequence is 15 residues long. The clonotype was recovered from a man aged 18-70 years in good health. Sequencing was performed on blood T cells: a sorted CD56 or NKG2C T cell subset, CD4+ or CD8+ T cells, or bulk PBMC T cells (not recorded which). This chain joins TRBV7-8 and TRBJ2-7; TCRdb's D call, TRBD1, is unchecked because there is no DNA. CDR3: CASSLGDPQGNEQYF.